One sample yielded the 25 T cell receptor beta chains listed below, sequenced in a study of blood T cell repertoires in COVID-19. The data were produced by immunoSEQ multiplex PCR, yet TCRdb's version contains in-frame clones alone and is incomplete. Among some 460,000 clones, 87% were seen once, and the ten largest hold roughly 0.72%. Input material: PBMCs or T cells enriched from blood (not recorded which). The receptors originated from a woman between 18 and 30 years old who had recovered from COVID-19.

V usage is TRBV29-1 and J usage is TRBJ2-2; tentatively, D is TRBD1 (6 bases). CDR1 is SQVTM, CDR2 ANQGSEA, per germline. Trimming took 7 bases from V and 1 from J, leaving 13 bases between them. This CDR3 contains 14 residues. The CDR3 protein is CSGRDKRNTGELFF. DNA of the CDR3: TGCAGCGGCCGGGACAAGAGGAACACCGGGGAGCTGTTTTTT.

The chain combines TRBV14 with TRBJ1-2; D is uncertain. The CDR3 length is 13 residues. V lost 3 bases and J lost 5, with 10 bases in between. Per the germline V gene, CDR1 is SGHDN and CDR2 is FVKESK. The CDR3 bases are TGTGCCAGCAGCCAGGGAGAGGAATATGGCTACACCTTC. It translates to CASSQGEEYGYTF.

The genes are TRBV25-1 and TRBJ2-3; 9 nucleotides line up with TRBD2. Germline V gene lookup returns CDR1 MGHDK and CDR2 SYGVNS. There are 14 residues in the CDR3. J was trimmed by 4 bases and V by 6 bases; bases with no gene match: 5. CDR3 residues: CASSPAGGADTQYF. The DNA for the CDR3 is TGTGCCAGCAGCCCAGCGGGGGGTGCAGATACGCAGTATTTT. The complete variable domain, with remaining parts taken from reference TRBV25-1 and TRBJ2-3, reads EADIYQTPRYLVIGTGKKITLECSQTMGHDKMYWYQQDPGMELHLIHYSYGVNSTEKGDLSSESTVSRIRTEHFPLTLESARPSHTSQYLCASSPAGGADTQYFGPGTRLTVL.

In this sample, this clone turned up a few times. V is TRBV2 and J is TRBJ1-6; D is undetermined. In germline, CDR1 is SNHLY, CDR2 FYNNEI. The V and J ends lost 10 bases and 7 bases respectively, with 20 bases between them. CDR3 size: 15 residues. The DNA for the CDR3 is TGTGCCACCAGCGACTATAAGAGAGGGAATTCACCCCTCCACTTT. Translation: CATSDYKRGNSPLHF.

The V gene is TRBV28, the J gene TRBJ1-4; D is perhaps TRBD1 (5 bases). The CDR3 is 15 amino acids. Looked up from germline, CDR1 is MDHEN and CDR2 is SYDVKM. V was clipped by 7 bases and J by 4 bases, with 16 bases between them. The CDR3 loop reads CASTPDRRVNEKLFF. Written as DNA, the CDR3 is TGTGCCAGCACCCCTGACAGACGAGTTAATGAAAAACTGTTTTTT.

The genes are TRBV2 and TRBJ2-5, with 10 bases identical to TRBD2. V dropped 6 bases and J dropped 1; count of bases not matched to a gene: 11. Germline loops: CDR1 SNHLY, CDR2 FYNNEI. CDR3 length: 17 amino acids. The CDR3 bases are TGTGCCAGCAGATGGGCAGCGGGGGGGCCCCGCCAAGAGACCCAGTACTTC. Its translation is CASRWAAGGPRQETQYF.

This chain links TRBV12-5 with TRBJ1-3; the D gene is possibly TRBD1 (6 bases). This CDR3 is built from 17 residues. Germline V CDR1 and CDR2: LGHNT, FRNRAP. The V gene lost 1 base and the J gene lost 0 bases, with 13 bases spanning the gap. The CDR3 loop is CASGLAGQPYSGNTIYF. CDR3 coding DNA: TGTGCTAGTGGTTTGGCCGGACAGCCGTACTCTGGAAACACCATATATTTT.

The rearrangement uses TRBV15 and TRBJ1-5; D perhaps matches TRBD1 (6 bases). CDR3 length: 18 amino acids. V was pared by 3 bases and J by 7 bases, with 25 bases between. Per germline, CDR1 LNHNV and CDR2 YYDKDF (reference sequence). The CDR3 here is CATSSDLEQGWDAQPQHF. CDR3 nucleotide sequence: TGTGCCACCAGCAGCGACCTAGAACAGGGATGGGATGCCCAGCCCCAGCATTTT. Full variable domain (remainder filled in from reference TRBV15 and TRBJ1-5): DAMVIQNPRYQVTQFGKPVTLSCSQTLNHNVMYWYQQKSSQAPKLLFHYYDKDFNNEADTPDNFQSRRPNTSFCFLDIRSPGLGDTAMYLCATSSDLEQGWDAQPQHFGDGTRLSIL.

In the case of this clone: The sample contains more than one DNA sequence encoding this CDR3. The chain has TRBV12-3 or TRBV12-4 and TRBJ2-3; tentatively, D is TRBD2 (5 bases). The length of the CDR3 is 12 residues. The V end lost 3 bases, the J end lost 6 bases, and 7 bases lay between the germline ends. The CDR3 here is CASSFGGDTQYF. In DNA form, the CDR3 reads TGTGCCAGCAGTTTTGGCGGGGATACGCAGTATTTT.

This clone was counted between two and nine times. V is TRBV19 and J is TRBJ1-2, with TRBD1 identical over 7 bases. The length of the CDR3 is 15 residues. V lost 5 bases, J lost 0 bases, and 6 bases stayed unmatched. The germline V gene encodes CDR1 LNHDA and CDR2 SQIVND (reference sequence). This chain's CDR3 is CASSQQGSPNYGYTF. CDR3 DNA sequence: TGTGCCAGTAGTCAACAGGGGAGCCCTAACTATGGCTACACCTTC.

The V gene is TRBV14, the J gene TRBJ1-1; D is ambiguous. The germline V gene encodes CDR1 SGHDN and CDR2 FVKESK. CDR3 size: 14 residues. V lost 0 bases and J lost 5, with 10 bases in between. The CDR3 region has the DNA TGTGCCAGCAGCCAAGATCCCGGGAGGACTGAAGCTTTCTTT. It is translated as CASSQDPGRTEAFF.

This chain joins TRBV5-1 and TRBJ2-1; a possible D gene is TRBD2 (5 bases). Germline V gene sequence: CDR1 SGHRS, CDR2 YFSETQ. The CDR3 is made up of 15 amino acids. V was shortened by 1 base and J by 7 bases, with 15 bases between the two germline ends. CDR3 nucleotides: TGCGCCAGCAGCTTGACTACTAGTGACCCGAATGAGCAGTTCTTC. Protein sequence: CASSLTTSDPNEQFF.

The chain joins TRBV24-1 to TRBJ1-5; D is uncertain. The CDR3 totals 14 residues. From germline, CDR1 is KGHDR and CDR2 SFDVKD. Trimming took off 4 bases at V and 0 bases at J, with 6 bases between the two ends. The CDR3 region is CATSEQYSNQPQHF. CDR3 coding DNA: TGTGCCACCAGTGAACAGTATAGCAATCAGCCCCAGCATTTT.

The rearrangement uses TRBV27 and TRBJ2-3; perhaps TRBD2 as D (6 bases). Germline-derived CDR1 and CDR2 are MNHEY and SMNVEV (reference sequence). Trimming stripped 3 bases from V and 3 bases from J, with 19 bases between. CDR3 length equals 17 residues. The CDR3 nucleotides read TGTGCCAGCAGTTTGCCCCGGGAGCCCCTTGGGACAGATACGCAGTATTTT. Protein: CASSLPREPLGTDTQYF.

V usage is TRBV13 and J usage is TRBJ1-1; 9 bases are a match to TRBD1. The V gene end was trimmed by 6 bases and the J gene end by 4 bases; junction bases not matched to a gene: 9. The germline V gene has CDR1 PRHDT and CDR2 FYEKMQ (reference sequence). This CDR3 comprises 15 residues. CDR3 amino acids: CASSRDRAIGTEAFF. The CDR3 DNA reads as TGTGCCAGCAGTCGGGACAGGGCAATCGGCACTGAAGCTTTCTTT.

This sequence joins TRBV11-2 and TRBJ2-3; D call uncertain. Trimming left V 3 bases short and J 5 bases short, with 9 bases between. CDR3 size: 13 residues. In germline, CDR1 is SGHAT, CDR2 FQNNGV. As DNA, the CDR3 is TGTGCCAGCAGCTTCGGTGTTGGAGATACGCAGTATTTT. This sequence encodes CASSFGVGDTQYF. Filled out from reference TRBV11-2 and TRBJ2-3, the complete variable domain reads EAGVAQSPRYKIIEKRQSVAFWCNPISGHATLYWYQQILGQGPKLLIQFQNNGVVDDSQLPKDRFSAERLKGVDSTLKIQPAKLEDSAVYLCASSFGVGDTQYFGPGTRLTVL.

V usage is TRBV3-1 (or the pseudogene TRBV3-2) and J usage is TRBJ1-2, with 7 positions matching TRBD1. V lost 2 bases to trimming and J lost 3 bases; unmatched junction nucleotides: 6. Per germline, CDR1 LGHDT and CDR2 YNNKEL (reference sequence). This CDR3 has 15 residues. The CDR3, as DNA: TGTGCCAGCAGCCAACTCTCCGACAGGGACTATGGCTACACCTTC. This translates into CASSQLSDRDYGYTF.

V and J are TRBV11-2 and TRBJ2-7; possibly TRBD2 for D (6 bases). This CDR3 contains 14 residues. V was cut by 11 bases and J by 2 bases, with 19 bases left in between. CDR1 is SGHAT, CDR2 FQNNGV, per germline. DNA for the CDR3: TGTGCCGGCGCCCGGGGGTTGGACACCTACGAGCAGTACTTC. Protein product: CAGARGLDTYEQYF. Full variable domain (rest looked up from reference TRBV11-2 and TRBJ2-7): EAGVAQSPRYKIIEKRQSVAFWCNPISGHATLYWYQQILGQGPKLLIQFQNNGVVDDSQLPKDRFSAERLKGVDSTLKIQPAKLEDSAVYLCAGARGLDTYEQYFGPGTRLTVT.

This clone was detected ten times or more. This sequence joins TRBV28 and TRBJ2-7; weak D call: TRBD2 (6 bases). The CDR3 contains 12 residues. Trimming stripped 6 bases from V and 3 bases from J, with 9 bases between. CDR1 and CDR2 from the germline V gene are MDHEN and SYDVKM. The CDR3 DNA reads TGTGCCAGCAGGCGGGGAGACTACGAGCAGTACTTC. Protein sequence: CASRRGDYEQYF.

The V gene is TRBV5-5, the J gene TRBJ1-1, with D possibly TRBD1 on 5 matching bases. Germline CDR1 SGHKS, CDR2 YYEKEE (reference sequence). Deletions cut 6 bases from V and 0 bases from J, with 21 bases between. The length of the CDR3 is 17 residues. CDR3: CASTLRAGTILNTEAFF. The DNA for the CDR3 is TGTGCCAGCACCCTGAGGGCGGGGACTATCTTGAACACTGAAGCTTTCTTT.

The chain combines TRBV30 with TRBJ1-1; TRBD1 agrees at 10 bases. Unmatched junction bases numbered 3, after V lost 2 bases and J lost 3 bases. Germline values: CDR1 GTSNPN, CDR2 SVGIG (reference sequence). The length of the CDR3 is 14 residues. The CDR3 region has the DNA TGTGCCTGGAGTAGGGGGACAGGGGACACTGAAGCTTTCTTT. Translation: CAWSRGTGDTEAFF.

The rearrangement links TRBV5-1 to TRBJ1-4; maybe TRBD1 (6 bases). The germline V gene encodes CDR1 SGHRS and CDR2 YFSETQ. V dropped 0 bases and J dropped 5 bases, with 17 bases sitting between them. This CDR3 has 17 residues. Written as DNA, the CDR3 is TGCGCCAGCAGCTTGGATAGGGGGAAGGGGCCGAATGAAAAACTGTTTTTT. Amino acid sequence: CASSLDRGKGPNEKLFF.

V and J are TRBV28 and TRBJ2-1, with TRBD1 identical over 9 bases. Germline assignment: CDR1 MDHEN and CDR2 SYDVKM. The CDR3 extends over 16 amino acids. The V and J ends lost 5 bases and 2 bases, in that order; junction bases with no gene match: 7. The CDR3 sequence is CASSLGQGSPYNEQFF. As DNA, the CDR3 is TGTGCCAGCAGTCTCGGACAGGGGTCCCCCTACAATGAGCAGTTCTTC.

CDR3 sequence reads: CAWDRASTEAFF. The CDR3 nucleotides are TGTGCCTGGGACAGGGCTAGCACTGAAGCTTTCTTT. This rearrangement joins TRBV30 to TRBJ1-1, with TRBD1 matching over 7 bases. The CDR3 spans 12 residues. Per germline, CDR1 GTSNPN and CDR2 SVGIG (reference sequence). V was pared by 5 bases and J by 4 bases, with 4 bases of the junction left unmatched.

The V call is TRBV5-1, the J call TRBJ2-5; D ambiguous. Trimming took off 4 bases at V and 2 bases at J, with 15 bases between the two ends. This CDR3 is 15 amino acids long. Germline V gives CDR1 SGHRS, CDR2 YFSETQ. CDR3 protein: CASSPIRRRQETQYF. DNA of the CDR3: TGCGCCAGCAGCCCTATAAGACGGAGACAAGAGACCCAGTACTTC.